This TCR beta chain is from a study of T cell responses to AZD1222 COVID-19 vaccine. Study observations and caveats: Repertoires were collected only later (after the peak T cell response had occurred). Nearly half of the spike-specific TCRs reportedly recognize variant regions that carry no mutations. Donors were mostly white British, more females; clonal diversity possibly underestimated.

Notes on this clone: Antigen unknown.

V lost 2 bases, J lost 7 bases, and 14 bases stayed unmatched. Germline CDR1 and CDR2: MNHNS and SASEGT. There are 17 residues in the CDR3. The data were produced by immunoSEQ multiplex PCR, yet TCRdb's version contains in-frame clones alone and is incomplete. The profile shows 130,000 or so clones, about 86% of them singletons. The sequence was obtained from an adult in good health. The rearrangement links TRBV6-1 to TRBJ1-2; 9 nucleotides align to TRBD1. The sample here was peripheral blood, taken on day 0 of AZD1222 vaccination. The CDR3: CASSELTSGTGFSGYTF. Written as DNA, the CDR3 is TGTGCCAGCAGTGAACTCACGTCCGGGACAGGGTTCTCTGGCTACACCTTC.